These 4 T cell receptor beta chains came from one sample sequenced in a study of T cell changes during pregnancy in multiple sclerosis. Produced via immunoSEQ multiplex PCR; TCRdb's table is partial and in-frame only. Among about 89,000 clones listed, 90% to 95% were seen once. Here the sequenced sample was peripheral blood, taken after pregnancy. The receptors come from a female donor in good health, enrolled as a control in a pregnancy study.

The rearrangement joins TRBV27 to TRBJ1-5; unclear D gene. Germline loops: CDR1 MNHEY, CDR2 SMNVEV (reference sequence). This CDR3 spans 14 amino acids. Trimming took off 5 bases at V and 2 bases at J, with 10 bases between the two ends. Written as DNA, the CDR3 is TGTGCCAGCAGTCCCTTGGGAGGCAATCAGCCCCAGCATTTT. Translation: CASSPLGGNQPQHF.

The chain links TRBV7-6 to TRBJ2-3; 10 nucleotides line up with TRBD2. V gave up 2 bases and J gave up 6 bases; unmatched junction bases: 5. This CDR3 spans 15 amino acids. Per germline, CDR1 SGHVS and CDR2 FNYEAQ. The CDR3 DNA follows: TGTGCCAGCAGCTTAAGCGGGGGGGCTTGGGATACGCAGTATTTT. It specifies CASSLSGGAWDTQYF.

The chain links TRBV5-1 to TRBJ2-6; tentatively, D is TRBD2 (7 bases). The V gene's germline CDR1 is SGHRS and CDR2 YFSETQ. V lost 4 bases and J 4 bases, leaving 15 bases between the germline ends. The length of the CDR3 is 16 residues. The CDR3 sequence is CASSRGPGGGANVLTF. The DNA for the CDR3 is TGCGCCAGCAGCCGGGGGCCGGGGGGCGGGGCCAACGTCCTGACTTTC.

The rearrangement links TRBV9 to TRBJ2-2; 13 nucleotides agree with TRBD2. The CDR3 length is 15 residues. From germline, CDR1 is SGDLS and CDR2 YYNGEE. The trim removed 4 bases at V and 9 bases at J, leaving 6 bases unmatched. The chain's CDR3 is CASSTGLAGVRELFF. For the CDR3, the DNA is TGTGCCAGCAGCACCGGACTAGCGGGGGTTCGGGAGCTGTTTTTT. Drawing the rest from reference TRBV9 and TRBJ2-2, the complete variable domain is DSGVTQTPKHLITATGQRVTLRCSPRSGDLSVYWYQQSLDQGLQFLIQYYNGEERAKGNILERFSAQQFPDLHSELNLSSLELGDSALYFCASSTGLAGVRELFFGEGSRLTVL.